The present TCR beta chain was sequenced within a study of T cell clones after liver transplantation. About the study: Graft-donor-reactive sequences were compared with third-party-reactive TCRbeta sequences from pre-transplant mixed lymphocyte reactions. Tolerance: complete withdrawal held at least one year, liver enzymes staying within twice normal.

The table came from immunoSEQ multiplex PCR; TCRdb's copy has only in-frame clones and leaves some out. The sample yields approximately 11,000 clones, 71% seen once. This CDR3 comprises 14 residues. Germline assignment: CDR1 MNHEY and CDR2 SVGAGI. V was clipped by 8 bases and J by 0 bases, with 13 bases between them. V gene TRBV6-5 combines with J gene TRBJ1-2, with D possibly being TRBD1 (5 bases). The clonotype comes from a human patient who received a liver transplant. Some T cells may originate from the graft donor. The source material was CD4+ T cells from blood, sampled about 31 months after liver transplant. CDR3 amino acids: CASSDSPPNYGYTF. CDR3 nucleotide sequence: TGTGCCAGCTCCGACAGCCCACCTAACTATGGCTACACCTTC.